What follows are 22 T cell receptor beta chains derived from one specimen sequenced in a study of CD8+ T cells in alopecia areata. Noted treatment: oral pan-JAK inhibitor, 5-10 mg twice daily. Following extraction, RNA underwent reverse transcription to cDNA, which served as the sequencing template. Clones were sequenced by immunoSEQ multiplex PCR, and TCRdb holds only the in-frame ones, with some missing. The sample yields around 100,000 clones, about 60% seen once. The specimen comprised CD8+ T cells sorted from blood, sampled at week 24, from a patient treated with tofacitinib. These receptors were taken from a human donor with alopecia areata.

The chain recombines TRBV29-1 with TRBJ2-7, with D possibly TRBD1 on 6 matching bases. The germline V gene has CDR1 SQVTM and CDR2 ANQGSEA. V gave up 7 bases and J gave up 3 bases, with 16 bases separating them. The CDR3 loop spans 13 amino acids. The CDR3 loop is CSAYPGQGYEQYF. The CDR3 DNA sequence: TGCAGCGCGTATCCGGGACAAGGCTACGAGCAGTACTTC.

The chain carries TRBV10-3 and TRBJ2-3; unclear D gene. This CDR3 spans 16 amino acids. Looked up from germline, CDR1 is ENHRY and CDR2 is SYGVKD. Deletions cut 3 bases from V and 0 bases from J, with 13 bases between. Here the CDR3 reads CAISDGNLPSTDTQYF. Here the CDR3 DNA reads TGTGCCATCAGTGATGGTAACCTTCCGAGCACAGATACGCAGTATTTT.

In this sample, this clone turned up a few times. The V gene is TRBV19, the J gene TRBJ2-1; maybe TRBD1 (5 bases). V dropped 10 bases and J dropped 4 bases, with 14 bases sitting between them. From germline, CDR1 is LNHDA and CDR2 SQIVND (reference sequence). The CDR3 length is 13 residues. Written as DNA, the CDR3 is TGTGCCACAGGGCAGGGCCCATACAATGAGCAGTTCTTC. This translates into CATGQGPYNEQFF.

This rearrangement joins TRBV5-1 to TRBJ1-1; D call uncertain. Per the germline V gene, CDR1 is SGHRS and CDR2 is YFSETQ. The V end was cut by 0 bases, the J end by 1 base, with 13 bases between. This CDR3 spans 16 amino acids. The CDR3: CASSLVGAPRNTEAFF. The DNA of the CDR3 is TGCGCCAGCAGCTTGGTTGGAGCACCAAGGAACACTGAAGCTTTCTTT.

The chain joins TRBV5-6 to TRBJ2-6, with 7 bases matching TRBD2. In germline, CDR1 is SGHDT, CDR2 YYEEEE. The CDR3 extends over 18 amino acids. V lost 4 bases and J lost 0; bases outside the gene matches: 10. The CDR3 region is CASSPGGGSSSGANVLTF. The DNA for the CDR3 is TGTGCCAGCAGCCCGGGGGGAGGCAGCTCCTCTGGGGCCAACGTCCTGACTTTC.

The J gene is TRBJ1-1, the V gene TRBV27; weak D call: TRBD1 (5 bases). This CDR3 spans 15 amino acids. Germline V gene sequence: CDR1 MNHEY, CDR2 SMNVEV (reference sequence). V gave up 2 bases and J gave up 0 bases, with 10 bases separating them. The CDR3 DNA sequence: TGTGCCAGCAGTTTACTGGGGGGGTTGAACACTGAAGCTTTCTTT. Amino acid sequence: CASSLLGGLNTEAFF.

A few counts support this clone. This chain's CDR3 is CSVIPDTQYF. CDR3 DNA sequence: TGCAGCGTTATACCAGATACGCAGTATTTT. The chain is built from TRBV29-1 and TRBJ2-3; D call uncertain. Trimming took 5 bases from V and 4 from J, leaving 4 bases between them. The CDR3 contains 10 residues. CDR1 and CDR2 from the germline V gene are SQVTM and ANQGSEA.

This clone was counted only a few times. The chain is built from TRBV7-2 and TRBJ2-5; 9 bases map to TRBD1. Germline trimming cut 5 bases from V and 1 base from J; bases unmatched to any gene: 8. Germline values: CDR1 SGHTA, CDR2 FQGNSA. This CDR3 is 16 amino acids long. The DNA for the CDR3 is TGTGCCAGCAGCCAGGGACAGGGAGGGGCCCAAGAGACCCAGTACTTC. Translating it yields CASSQGQGGAQETQYF.

V gene TRBV2 combines with J gene TRBJ2-2, with TRBD1 identical over 9 bases. CDR1 SNHLY and CDR2 FYNNEI come from the germline V gene. The V gene end was trimmed by 5 bases and the J gene end by 5 bases; junction bases not matched to a gene: 21. The CDR3 contains 20 residues. The CDR3 region is CASSPITIVYGQGNTGELFF. CDR3 DNA sequence: TGTGCCAGCAGTCCCATAACTATTGTGTACGGACAGGGGAATACCGGGGAGCTGTTTTTT.

The chain uses TRBV13 and TRBJ1-2; a possible D gene is TRBD1 (5 bases). Germline V CDR1 and CDR2: PRHDT, FYEKMQ (reference sequence). V lost 5 bases, J lost 6 bases, and 10 bases lay in between. This CDR3 is 12 amino acids long. CDR3 in amino acids: CASSRRTNGYTF. As DNA, the CDR3 is TGTGCCAGCAGCCGCCGGACAAATGGCTACACCTTC.

The chain carries TRBV15 and TRBJ2-6; D may be TRBD1 (7 bases). The V gene's germline CDR1 is LNHNV and CDR2 YYDKDF (reference sequence). The V gene lost 0 bases and the J gene lost 0 bases, with 15 bases spanning the gap. The CDR3 contains 19 residues. The CDR3: CATSRDEEGAGSGANVLTF. The DNA of the CDR3 is TGTGCCACCAGCAGAGATGAGGAGGGGGCCGGCTCTGGGGCCAACGTCCTGACTTTC.

The chain is built from TRBV9 and TRBJ2-7, with TRBD2 as a possible D gene (6 bases). This CDR3 region has 14 residues. V was cut by 0 bases and J by 5 bases, with 12 bases left in between. Germline CDR1 is SGDLS and CDR2 is YYNGEE. The CDR3 sequence is CASSVGGEDNEQYF. DNA for the CDR3: TGTGCCAGCAGCGTAGGCGGGGAAGATAACGAGCAGTACTTC. The full variable domain, in which reference TRBV9 and TRBJ2-7 provide the parts outside the CDR3, is DSGVTQTPKHLITATGQRVTLRCSPRSGDLSVYWYQQSLDQGLQFLIQYYNGEERAKGNILERFSAQQFPDLHSELNLSSLELGDSALYFCASSVGGEDNEQYFGPGTRLTVT.

This clone was recorded a few times. The genes are TRBV6-6 and TRBJ1-3, with D uncertain. The CDR3 extends over 16 amino acids. V lost 1 base and J lost 1, with 11 bases in between. Germline V CDR1 and CDR2: MNHNY, SVGAGI (reference sequence). The CDR3 bases are TGTGCCAGCAGTTACTTCCCCGAGGGTTCTGGAAACACCATATATTTT. Translation gives CASSYFPEGSGNTIYF.

The chain recombines TRBV5-4 with TRBJ1-1; no clear D. Germline V CDR1 and CDR2: SGHNT, YYREEE (reference sequence). V lost 1 base, J lost 3 bases, and 16 bases lay in between. This CDR3 contains 16 residues. For the CDR3, the DNA is TGTGCCAGCAGCTTGTTCTCCGGGATCGGGGACACTGAAGCTTTCTTT. Its protein is CASSLFSGIGDTEAFF.

The V gene is TRBV7-3, the J gene TRBJ1-1; no reliable D call. Deletions cut 5 bases from V and 0 bases from J, with 13 bases between. Germline V gene data show CDR1 as SGHTA and CDR2 as FQGTGA. CDR3 length: 15 residues. The CDR3 is CASSRGPYMNTEAFF. The DNA of the CDR3 is TGTGCCAGCAGCCGAGGTCCATACATGAACACTGAAGCTTTCTTT.

The rearrangement links TRBV27 to TRBJ2-7, with D hard to call. Trimming took 10 bases from V and 4 from J, leaving 26 bases between them. Germline CDR1 and CDR2: MNHEY and SMNVEV (reference sequence). The CDR3 contains 16 residues. The CDR3 DNA reads TGTGCCACCAAACCCTCGACGGGTCACCTTAATTACGAGCAGTACTTC. As protein: CATKPSTGHLNYEQYF.

This clone was counted once. CDR3 amino acids: CASSSRLAYQETQYF. Written as DNA, the CDR3 is TGTGCCAGCAGCTCAAGGCTGGCGTACCAAGAGACCCAGTACTTC. The chain couples TRBV14 to TRBJ2-5; D is unclear. This CDR3 comprises 15 residues. V was pared by 5 bases and J by 0 bases, with 13 bases between. Germline assignment: CDR1 SGHDN and CDR2 FVKESK.

This chain joins TRBV30 and TRBJ1-6; possibly TRBD1 for D (5 bases). Germline V CDR1 and CDR2: GTSNPN, SVGIG (reference sequence). V shed 7 bases and J shed 7 bases, with 14 bases lying between them. The CDR3 sequence is 13 residues long. CDR3 loop: CAYKGRENSPLHF. CDR3 bases: TGTGCCTACAAGGGACGGGAAAATTCACCCCTCCACTTT. The entire variable domain, with the rest obtained from reference TRBV30 and TRBJ1-6, is as follows: SQTIHQWPATLVQPVGSPLSLECTVEGTSNPNLYWYRQAAGRGLQLLFYSVGIGQISSEVPQNLSASRPQDRQFILSSKKLLLSDSGFYLCAYKGRENSPLHFGNGTRLTVT.

J is TRBJ1-1 and V is TRBV7-9; D is unclear. CDR1 SEHNR and CDR2 FQNEAQ come from the germline V gene (reference sequence). This CDR3 is built from 17 residues. V was shortened by 8 bases and J by 0 bases, with 22 bases between the two germline ends. The CDR3 spells CASSILVELGMNTEAFF. CDR3 coding DNA: TGTGCCAGCTCAATTTTGGTGGAATTGGGCATGAACACTGAAGCTTTCTTT. The whole variable domain, filled in from reference TRBV7-9 and TRBJ1-1, reads DTGVSQNPRHKITKRGQNVTFRCDPISEHNRLYWYRQTLGQGPEFLTYFQNEAQLEKSRLLSDRFSAERPKGSFSTLEIQRTEQGDSAMYLCASSILVELGMNTEAFFGQGTRLTVV.

The rearrangement uses TRBV2 and TRBJ2-1; 8 positions match TRBD1. V dropped 8 bases and J dropped 5; count of bases not matched to a gene: 8. The CDR3 extends over 14 amino acids. CDR1 is SNHLY, CDR2 FYNNEI, per germline. Here the CDR3 reads CASATGGENNEQFF. For the CDR3, the DNA is TGTGCCAGCGCCACAGGGGGTGAAAACAATGAGCAGTTCTTC.

The V gene is TRBV6-1, the J gene TRBJ2-3; 8 bases map to TRBD1. V lost 7 bases to trimming and J lost 2 bases; unmatched junction nucleotides: 5. From germline, CDR1 is MNHNS and CDR2 SASEGT. The length of the CDR3 is 14 residues. The CDR3 loop is CASTDRADTDTQYF. The CDR3 region has the DNA TGTGCCAGCACGGACAGGGCGGACACAGATACGCAGTATTTT.

The chain combines TRBV27 with TRBJ2-7, with D tentatively TRBD1 (5 bases). The CDR3 covers 13 residues. Germline loops: CDR1 MNHEY, CDR2 SMNVEV (reference sequence). Trimming pared 4 bases from V and 1 base from J, leaving 8 bases between. CDR3 bases: TGTGCCAGCAGTTACAGGTTGTCCTACGAGCAGTACTTC. It translates to CASSYRLSYEQYF.